This TCR beta chain came from a study of blood T cell repertoires in COVID-19. Trimming stripped 1 base from V and 7 bases from J, with 13 bases between. The CDR3 totals 15 residues. Germline V CDR1 and CDR2: LGHNT, FRNRAP. Profiled with immunoSEQ multiplex PCR; TCRdb holds only in-frame clones, not every one. Among 30,000 to 35,000 clones listed, less than 80% were seen once. This clone came up a few times. Material: peripheral blood. This TCR derives from a man older than 75 with acute or convalescent COVID-19. V gene TRBV12-5 combines with J gene TRBJ1-4; D not resolved. The CDR3 coding sequence is TGTGCTAGTGGTTTGGGAGGGCGGATCGGTGAAAAACTGTTTTTT. It codes for CASGLGGRIGEKLFF.